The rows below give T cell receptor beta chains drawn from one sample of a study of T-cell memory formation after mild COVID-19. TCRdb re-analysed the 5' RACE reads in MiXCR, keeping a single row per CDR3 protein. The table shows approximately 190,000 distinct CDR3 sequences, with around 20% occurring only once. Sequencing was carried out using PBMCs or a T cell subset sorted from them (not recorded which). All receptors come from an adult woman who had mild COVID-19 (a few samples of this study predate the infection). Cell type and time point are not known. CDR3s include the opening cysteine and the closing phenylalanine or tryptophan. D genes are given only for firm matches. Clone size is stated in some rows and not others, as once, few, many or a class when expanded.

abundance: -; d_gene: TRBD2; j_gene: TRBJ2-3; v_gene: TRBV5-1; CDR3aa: CASSVSGGPADTQYF; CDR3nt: TGCGCCAGCAGCGTTAGCGGGGGGCCCGCAGATACGCAGTATTTT
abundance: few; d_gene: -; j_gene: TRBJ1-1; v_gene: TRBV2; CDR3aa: CASSEAARQYEAFF; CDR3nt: TGTGCCAGCAGTGAAGCGGCCCGACAGTATGAAGCTTTCTTT
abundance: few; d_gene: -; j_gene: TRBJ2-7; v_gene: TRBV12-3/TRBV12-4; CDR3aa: CASSLSGSGQYF; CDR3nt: TGTGCCAGCAGTTTATCTGGCAGTGGGCAGTACTTC
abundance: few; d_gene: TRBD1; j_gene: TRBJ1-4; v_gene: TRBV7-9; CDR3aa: CASSSKSTGDGEKLFF; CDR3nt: TGTGCCAGCAGCTCCAAATCGACAGGGGACGGAGAAAAACTGTTTTTT
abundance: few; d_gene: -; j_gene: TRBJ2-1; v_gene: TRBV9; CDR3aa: CASSVGTGTPGLYEQFF; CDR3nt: TGTGCCAGCAGCGTGGGAACCGGGACCCCCGGGCTATATGAGCAGTTCTTC
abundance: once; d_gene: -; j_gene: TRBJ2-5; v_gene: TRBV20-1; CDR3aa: CSARANEETQYF; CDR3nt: TGCAGTGCTAGGGCTAATGAAGAGACCCAGTACTTC
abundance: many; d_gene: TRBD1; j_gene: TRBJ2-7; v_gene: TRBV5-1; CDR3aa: CASSSGQGRNYEQYF; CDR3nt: TGCGCCAGCAGCTCTGGACAGGGAAGAAATTACGAGCAGTACTTC
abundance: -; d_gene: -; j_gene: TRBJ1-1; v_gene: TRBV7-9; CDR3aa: CASSLGDGGVTEAFF; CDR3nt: TGTGCCAGCTCCCTCGGGGACGGGGGAGTAACTGAAGCTTTCTTT
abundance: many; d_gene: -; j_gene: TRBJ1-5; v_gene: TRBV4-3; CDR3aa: CASSQDWQGGQPQHF; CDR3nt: TGCGCCAGCAGCCAAGATTGGCAGGGAGGTCAGCCCCAGCATTTT
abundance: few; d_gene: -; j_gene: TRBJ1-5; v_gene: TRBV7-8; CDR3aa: CASSSVGLGRSNQPQHF; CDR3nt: TGTGCCAGCAGCTCAGTGGGATTGGGAAGGAGCAATCAGCCCCAGCATTTT
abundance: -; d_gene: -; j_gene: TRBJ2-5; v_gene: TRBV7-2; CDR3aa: CASSLDSRDQYF; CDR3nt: TGTGCCAGCAGCTTGGACAGCCGAGACCAGTACTTC
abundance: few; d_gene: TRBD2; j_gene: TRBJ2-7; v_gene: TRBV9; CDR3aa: CASSARLAGGPYEQYF; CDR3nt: TGTGCCAGCAGCGCAAGACTAGCGGGAGGCCCCTACGAGCAGTACTTC
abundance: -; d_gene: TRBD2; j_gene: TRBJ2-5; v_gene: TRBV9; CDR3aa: CASSLRTSGGSLETQYF; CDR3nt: TGTGCCAGCAGCCTCCGGACTAGCGGGGGAAGTCTGGAGACCCAGTACTTC
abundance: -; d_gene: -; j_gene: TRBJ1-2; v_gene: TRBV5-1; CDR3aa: CASSLDITGDYGYTF; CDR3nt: TGCGCCAGCAGCTTGGACATAACGGGGGACTATGGCTACACCTTC
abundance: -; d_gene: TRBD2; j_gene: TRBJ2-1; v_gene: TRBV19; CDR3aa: CAISQAGGSYNEQFF; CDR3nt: TGTGCCATTTCCCAGGCGGGAGGATCCTACAATGAGCAGTTCTTC
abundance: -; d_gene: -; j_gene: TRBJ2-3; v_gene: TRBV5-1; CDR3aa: CASSSTGPGTDTQYF; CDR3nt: TGCGCCAGCAGCTCTACAGGGCCCGGCACAGATACGCAGTATTTT
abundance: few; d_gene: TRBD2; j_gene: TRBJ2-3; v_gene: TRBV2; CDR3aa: CASTAGGGTDTQYF; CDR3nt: TGTGCCAGCACCGCTGGGGGGGGCACAGATACGCAGTATTTT
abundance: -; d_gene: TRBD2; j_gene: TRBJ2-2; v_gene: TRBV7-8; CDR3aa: CASSASGTSRTGELFF; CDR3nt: TGTGCCAGCAGCGCCTCCGGGACTAGCCGCACCGGGGAGCTGTTTTTT
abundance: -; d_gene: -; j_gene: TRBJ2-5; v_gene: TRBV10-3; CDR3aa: CAIGSGQETQYF; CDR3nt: TGTGCCATCGGGAGCGGACAAGAGACCCAGTACTTC
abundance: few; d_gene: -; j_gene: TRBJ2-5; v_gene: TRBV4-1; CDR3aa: CASTEGGFQETQYF; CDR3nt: TGCGCCAGCACCGAGGGGGGGTTTCAAGAGACCCAGTACTTC
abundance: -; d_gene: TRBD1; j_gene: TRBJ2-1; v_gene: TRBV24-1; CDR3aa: CATSADDGTGRPNEQFF; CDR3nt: TGTGCCACCAGTGCGGATGACGGGACAGGACGACCCAATGAGCAGTTCTTC
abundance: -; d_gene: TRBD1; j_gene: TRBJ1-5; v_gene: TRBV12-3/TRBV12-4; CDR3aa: CASSLEAAGGINQPQHF; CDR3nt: TGTGCCAGCAGTTTAGAGGCGGCAGGGGGAATCAATCAGCCCCAGCATTTT
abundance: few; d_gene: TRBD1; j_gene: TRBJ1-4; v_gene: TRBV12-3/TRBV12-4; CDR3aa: CASSFLGVRGGGRSNEKLFF; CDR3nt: TGTGCCAGCAGTTTTCTCGGGGTTCGAGGGGGCGGCAGATCTAATGAAAAACTGTTTTTT
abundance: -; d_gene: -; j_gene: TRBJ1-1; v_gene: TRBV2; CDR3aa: CASSGRGGGTEAFF; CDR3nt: TGTGCCAGCAGTGGAAGGGGCGGCGGCACTGAAGCTTTCTTT
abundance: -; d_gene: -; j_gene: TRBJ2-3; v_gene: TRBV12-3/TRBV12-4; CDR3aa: CASSLTWAGTDTQYF; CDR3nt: TGTGCCAGCAGTTTAACGTGGGCAGGCACAGATACGCAGTATTTT
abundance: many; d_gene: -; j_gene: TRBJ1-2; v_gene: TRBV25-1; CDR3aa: CASSPIANYGYTF; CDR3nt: TGTGCCAGCAGTCCCATCGCTAACTATGGCTACACCTTC
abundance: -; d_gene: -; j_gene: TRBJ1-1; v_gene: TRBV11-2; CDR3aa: CASSPGLNTEAFF; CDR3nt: TGTGCCAGCAGCCCGGGCCTGAACACTGAAGCTTTCTTT
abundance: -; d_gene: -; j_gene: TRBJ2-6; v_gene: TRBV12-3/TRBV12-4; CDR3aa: CASRFGAGANVLTF; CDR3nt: TGTGCCAGCAGATTCGGGGCTGGGGCCAACGTCCTGACTTTC
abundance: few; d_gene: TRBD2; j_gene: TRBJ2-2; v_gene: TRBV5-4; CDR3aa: CASSLWGGGPSRFF; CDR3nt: TGTGCCAGCAGCTTGTGGGGGGGAGGGCCCTCTCGGTTTTTT
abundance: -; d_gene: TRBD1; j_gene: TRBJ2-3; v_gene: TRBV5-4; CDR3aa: CASSRTGEVSSTDTQYF; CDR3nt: TGTGCCAGCAGCCGGACAGGGGAGGTTTCTAGCACAGATACGCAGTATTTT
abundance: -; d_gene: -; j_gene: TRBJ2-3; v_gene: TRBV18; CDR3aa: CASSPVGGLEDTQYF; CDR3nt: TGTGCCAGCTCACCGGTGGGGGGGCTTGAAGATACGCAGTATTTT
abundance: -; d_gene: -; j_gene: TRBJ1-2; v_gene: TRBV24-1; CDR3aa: CATSDSWGHYGYTF; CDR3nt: TGTGCCACCAGTGATAGCTGGGGCCACTATGGCTACACCTTC
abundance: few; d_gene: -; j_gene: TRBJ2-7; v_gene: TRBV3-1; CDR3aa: CASSPAVLPSNPAYEQYF; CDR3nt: TGTGCCAGCAGCCCAGCAGTTCTGCCGTCCAATCCGGCCTACGAGCAGTACTTC
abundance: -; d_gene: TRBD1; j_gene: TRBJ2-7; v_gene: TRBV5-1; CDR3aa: CASSRGQGAHEQYF; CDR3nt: TGCGCCAGCAGCAGGGGACAGGGTGCGCACGAGCAGTACTTC
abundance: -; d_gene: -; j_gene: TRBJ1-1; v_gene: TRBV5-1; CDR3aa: CASSPSGFSVNTEAFF; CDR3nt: TGCGCCAGCAGCCCCAGCGGCTTTTCGGTGAACACTGAAGCTTTCTTT
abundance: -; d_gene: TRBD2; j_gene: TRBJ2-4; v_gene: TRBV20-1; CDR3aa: CSARDTGRGSKNIQYF; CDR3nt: TGCAGTGCTAGAGATACTGGGAGGGGATCCAAAAACATTCAGTACTTC
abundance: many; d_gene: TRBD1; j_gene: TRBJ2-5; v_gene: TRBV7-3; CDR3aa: CASSLSPGAGGQETQYF; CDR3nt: TGTGCCAGCAGCTTAAGCCCCGGGGCAGGGGGCCAAGAGACCCAGTACTTC
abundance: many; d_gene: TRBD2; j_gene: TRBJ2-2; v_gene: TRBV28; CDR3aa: CASRVAGSNTGELFF; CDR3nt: TGTGCCAGCAGAGTAGCGGGATCGAACACCGGGGAGCTGTTTTTT
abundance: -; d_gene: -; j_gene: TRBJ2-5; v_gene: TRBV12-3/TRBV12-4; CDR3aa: CASSLLAGKGETQYF; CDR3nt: TGTGCCAGCAGTTTACTGGCAGGGAAGGGAGAGACCCAGTACTTC
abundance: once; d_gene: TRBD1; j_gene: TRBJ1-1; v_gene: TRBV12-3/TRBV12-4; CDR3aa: CASSLGDSRLLEAFF; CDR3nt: TGTGCCAGCAGTTTAGGGGACAGTCGTCTCCTTGAAGCTTTCTTT
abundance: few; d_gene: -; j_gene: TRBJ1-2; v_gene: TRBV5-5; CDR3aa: CASSLAWPPGGYTF; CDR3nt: TGTGCCAGCAGCTTGGCCTGGCCACCCGGTGGCTACACCTTC
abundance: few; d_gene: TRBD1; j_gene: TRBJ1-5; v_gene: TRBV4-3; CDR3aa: CASSQERTGNQPQHF; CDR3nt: TGCGCCAGCAGCCAAGAGCGGACAGGGAATCAGCCCCAGCATTTT
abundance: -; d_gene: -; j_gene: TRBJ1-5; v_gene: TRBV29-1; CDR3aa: CSAARGLDQTQHF; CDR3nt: TGCAGCGCTGCGAGGGGTCTAGATCAGACCCAGCATTTT
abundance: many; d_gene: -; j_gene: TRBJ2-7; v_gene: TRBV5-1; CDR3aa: CASSRDLAAEQYF; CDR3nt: TGCGCCAGCAGCCGGGACTTGGCTGCCGAGCAGTACTTC
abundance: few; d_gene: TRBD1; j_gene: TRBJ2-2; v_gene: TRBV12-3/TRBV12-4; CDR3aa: CASTGQVTGELFF; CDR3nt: TGTGCCAGCACCGGACAGGTCACCGGGGAGCTGTTTTTT
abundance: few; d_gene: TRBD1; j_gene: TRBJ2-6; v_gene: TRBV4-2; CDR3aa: CASSSTWGTGTSGANVLTF; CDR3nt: TGTGCCAGCAGCTCCACATGGGGGACAGGGACCTCTGGGGCCAACGTCCTGACTTTC
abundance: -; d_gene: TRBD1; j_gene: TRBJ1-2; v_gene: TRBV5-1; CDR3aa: CASSSDRGLHYGYTF; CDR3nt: TGCGCCAGCAGCTCTGACAGGGGCCTTCACTATGGCTACACCTTC
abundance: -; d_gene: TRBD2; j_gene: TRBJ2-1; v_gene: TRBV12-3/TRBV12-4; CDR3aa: CASSVRLAGGGEQFF; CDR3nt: TGTGCCAGCAGTGTGCGACTAGCGGGAGGGGGAGAGCAGTTCTTC
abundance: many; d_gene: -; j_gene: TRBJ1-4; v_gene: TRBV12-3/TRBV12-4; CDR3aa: CASSSQGAEKLFF; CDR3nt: TGTGCCAGCAGTAGTCAGGGTGCGGAAAAACTGTTTTTT
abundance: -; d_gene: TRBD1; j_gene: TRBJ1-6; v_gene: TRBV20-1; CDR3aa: CSARAQGAHTDSPLHF; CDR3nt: TGCAGTGCTAGAGCACAGGGGGCCCACACGGACTCACCCCTCCACTTT
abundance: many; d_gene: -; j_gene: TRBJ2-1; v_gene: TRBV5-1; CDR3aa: CASSLEYEQFF; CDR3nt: TGCGCCAGCAGCTTGGAGTACGAGCAGTTCTTC
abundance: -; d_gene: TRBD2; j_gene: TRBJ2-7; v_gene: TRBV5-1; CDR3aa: CASSLHPARGDSYEQYF; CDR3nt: TGCGCCAGCAGCTTGCACCCGGCGCGGGGGGACTCCTACGAGCAGTACTTC
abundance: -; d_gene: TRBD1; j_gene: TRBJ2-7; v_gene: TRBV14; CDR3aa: CASSHQGAGEQYF; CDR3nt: TGTGCCAGCAGCCATCAGGGGGCAGGGGAGCAGTACTTC
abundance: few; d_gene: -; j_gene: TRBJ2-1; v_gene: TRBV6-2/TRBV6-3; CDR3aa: CASSYRDYNEQFF; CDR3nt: TGTGCCAGCAGTTACAGGGACTACAATGAGCAGTTCTTC
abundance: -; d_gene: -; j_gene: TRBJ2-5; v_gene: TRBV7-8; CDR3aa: CASSLGGPFQETQYF; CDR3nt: TGTGCCAGCAGCTTGGGGGGCCCCTTTCAAGAGACCCAGTACTTC
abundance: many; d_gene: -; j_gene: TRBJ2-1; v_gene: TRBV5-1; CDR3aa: CASSPGQSHEQFF; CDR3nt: TGCGCCAGCAGCCCCGGACAGTCCCATGAGCAGTTCTTC
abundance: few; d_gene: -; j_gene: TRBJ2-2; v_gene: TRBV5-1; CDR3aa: CASSLLTGELFF; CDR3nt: TGCGCCAGCAGCTTGTTAACCGGGGAGCTGTTTTTT